The next 12 T cell receptor beta chains were all read from a single sample in a study of blood T cell repertoires in COVID-19 (dated by TCRdb to about 2020). The receptor library was made with the immunoSEQ multiplex PCR assay. Sourced from immuneACCESS, this table was stored by TCRdb with only in-frame sequences that have V and J called. A share of the clones is absent; for the studies checked, an unresolved V gene accounts for under half, and the remainder has no known explanation. This sample holds some 300,000 clones; just over 85% were observed only once. Over 3.5% of the sample is held by the ten biggest clonotypes. Sequencing input: PBMCs or T cells enriched from blood (not recorded which). The source of these receptors is a man aged 25 to 45 who had recovered from COVID-19.

J is TRBJ1-2 and V is TRBV18; 8 bases fit TRBD1. Germline assignment: CDR1 KGHSH and CDR2 LQKENI. The junction had 13 bases not matched to a gene; V was cut back by 5 bases and J by 8 bases. CDR3 length: 15 amino acids. The CDR3 bases are TGTGCCAGCTCATCATCGGCTCAGGGGGCAGGAGGCTACACCTTC. Amino acids: CASSSSAQGAGGYTF.

This rearrangement joins TRBV5-4 to TRBJ2-3; D is unclear. There are 14 residues in the CDR3. Germline loops: CDR1 SGHNT, CDR2 YYREEE (reference sequence). V lost 4 bases to trimming and J lost 2 bases, with 11 bases between them. CDR3 in DNA: TGTGCCAGCAGCGGGCACCCGGTCACAGATACGCAGTATTTT. The encoded protein is CASSGHPVTDTQYF.

This clone has a single count. This chain links TRBV5-4 with TRBJ1-6, with D possibly TRBD1 on 5 matching bases. The germline CDR1 and CDR2 sequences are SGHNT and YYREEE (reference sequence). CDR3 size: 14 residues. Trimming pared 4 bases from V and 6 bases from J, leaving 11 bases between. CDR3 amino acids: CASSRGQPNSPLHF. CDR3 sequence (DNA): TGTGCCAGCAGCCGAGGACAACCTAATTCACCCCTCCACTTT.

This clone has a single count. The CDR3, as DNA: TGTGCCAGCAGCCGACACAGGGGGACTGGGGCCAACGTCCTGACTTTC. Residues: CASSRHRGTGANVLTF. The rearrangement joins TRBV27 to TRBJ2-6; the match to TRBD1 covers 8 bases. Germline CDR1 MNHEY, CDR2 SMNVEV (reference sequence). V was clipped by 6 bases and J by 2 bases; unmatched bases: 6. This CDR3 has 16 amino acids.

The V gene is TRBV29-1, the J gene TRBJ1-3; D remains unclear. V was pared by 4 bases and J by 4 bases, with 5 bases between. The CDR3 runs 11 residues. Germline V gene lookup returns CDR1 SQVTM and CDR2 ANQGSEA. The CDR3, as DNA: TGCAGCGTTGGAGGGGGAAACACCATATATTTT. This encodes CSVGGGNTIYF.

This clone was recorded once. A read error is likely, as this CDR3 ends without the conserved phenylalanine or tryptophan. It is unclear where the CDR3 begins or ends on the DNA, so no DNA is shown, and the CDR3 is as TCRdb lists it. The chain couples TRBV7-5 to TRBJ1-2; the D call TRBD1 from the table was never checked on the DNA. TRBV7-5 is an annotated pseudogene. The CDR3 totals 9 residues, both ends included. CDR3: CARSLTKGE.

The chain couples TRBV6-1 to TRBJ1-5; D gene ambiguous. The V and J ends lost 2 bases and 4 bases respectively, with 9 bases between them. Germline CDR1 MNHNS, CDR2 SASEGT. CDR3 length equals 14 residues. DNA of the CDR3: TGTGCCAGCAGTGAACCCCCGCGGAATCAGCCCCAGCATTTT. It encodes CASSEPPRNQPQHF.

This clone was picked up a small number of times. The CDR3: CASSLVAGDSYNSPLHF. CDR3 DNA: TGCGCCAGCAGCTTGGTCGCGGGCGACTCCTATAATTCACCCCTCCACTTT. The V and J genes are TRBV5-1 and TRBJ1-6; D unclear. This CDR3 has 17 amino acids. The V end lost 0 bases, the J end lost 0 bases, and 10 bases lay between the germline ends. Germline loops: CDR1 SGHRS, CDR2 YFSETQ.

This CDR3 reads CASRTDRRNTEAFF. CDR3 bases: TGTGCCAGTAGGACGGACAGAAGGAACACTGAAGCTTTCTTT. J is TRBJ1-1 and V is TRBV19, with D tentatively TRBD1 (6 bases). Trimming removed 6 bases from V and 1 base from J, with 12 bases in between. The CDR3 length is 14 residues. Germline V gene sequence: CDR1 LNHDA, CDR2 SQIVND (reference sequence). The full variable domain, completed using reference TRBV19 and TRBJ1-1, is DGGITQSPKYLFRKEGQNVTLSCEQNLNHDAMYWYRQDPGQGLRLIYYSQIVNDFQKGDIAEGYSVSREKKESFPLTVTSAQKNPTAFYLCASRTDRRNTEAFFGQGTRLTVV.

This clone was seen only a few times. This rearrangement joins TRBV12-5 to TRBJ2-1, with TRBD1 matching 8 bases. The junction had 12 bases not matched to a gene; V was cut back by 9 bases and J by 8 bases. The CDR3 runs 14 residues. Germline V gene lookup returns CDR1 LGHNT and CDR2 FRNRAP. The CDR3 region is CASKQTGASHEQFF. For the CDR3, the DNA is TGTGCTAGCAAACAGACAGGGGCATCGCATGAGCAGTTCTTC.

The chain is built from TRBV5-1 and TRBJ2-3; 7 positions agree with TRBD1. Germline V CDR1 and CDR2: SGHRS, YFSETQ. Trimming removed 1 base from V and 4 bases from J; junction bases left unmatched: 6. The CDR3 contains 15 residues. CDR3: CASSLTGDGADTQYF. The CDR3 nucleotides read TGCGCCAGCAGCTTGACAGGGGATGGGGCAGATACGCAGTATTTT.

The CDR3, as DNA: TGTGCCAGCAGTTTATCGACAGGAGGCTACGAGCAGTACTTC. It is translated as CASSLSTGGYEQYF. V and J are TRBV27 and TRBJ2-7, with a weak D call TRBD1 (6 bases). Germline CDR1 is MNHEY and CDR2 is SMNVEV (reference sequence). V was shortened by 0 bases and J by 3 bases, with 9 bases between the two germline ends. This CDR3 region has 14 residues.